The TCR beta chain under discussion was sequenced for a study of T cells in Graves' hyperthyroidism and ophthalmopathy. This CDR3 contains 18 residues. Trimming stripped 4 bases from V and 9 bases from J, with 27 bases between. The germline V gene encodes CDR1 SNHLY and CDR2 FYNNEI. Amplification yielded TCR beta CDR3 regions, with RNA transcripts as the source. Using the HTBI primer set, a first-round RT-PCR was run on the TCR CDR3. TCRdb re-analysed the multiplex PCR reads in MiXCR, keeping a single row per CDR3 protein. Of more than 350,000 distinct CDR3 sequences listed, more than 12% were seen once; the top ten hold roughly 21%.

This receptor was taken from a woman in her 30s with Graves' ophthalmopathy. The rearrangement joins TRBV2 to TRBJ2-2; tentatively, D is TRBD1 or TRBD2 (5 bases each). The sequenced material came from blood. CDR3: CASSVRKPGRGEHRELFF. CDR3 nucleotides: TGTGCCAGCAGTGTGCGCAAACCGGGACGGGGAGAACACCGGGAGCTGTTTTTT.